These 31 T cell receptor beta chains came from one sample sequenced in a study of spatial heterogeneity in lung cancer. General study results and limits: In tumors, expanded intratumoral alpha and beta TCR counts tracked mutation counts.

The time point: sample taken at primary tumor resection. TCRdb analysed the 5' RACE reads with MiXCR anew, one entry per CDR3 protein. The table has about 9,300 distinct CDR3 sequences, approximately 50% seen once. These receptors have no known antigen. The specimen comprised lung tumor tissue, sampled at surgery. The receptors derive from a female donor with early-stage non-small cell lung cancer.

A few counts support this clonotype. For a library built for alpha chains, this beta chain is a stray read; little rests on its size. The gene calls are TRBV28 and TRBJ1-5; the D gene is possibly TRBD1 (6 bases). Trimming took off 8 bases at V and 3 bases at J, with 14 bases between the two ends. The CDR3 consists of 14 residues. Germline V gives CDR1 MDHEN, CDR2 SYDVKM. The CDR3 sequence is CASGGMRTNQPQHF. CDR3 nucleotide sequence: TGTGCCAGCGGGGGCATGCGCACCAATCAGCCCCAGCATTTT.

As to this clonotype: This beta chain was picked up by a library intended for alpha chains and is off target, so its count carries little meaning. This sequence joins TRBV7-2 and TRBJ2-3; 7 nucleotides agree with TRBD2. V gave up 1 base and J gave up 3 bases; unmatched junction bases: 13. Germline-derived CDR1 and CDR2 are SGHTA and FQGNSA. This CDR3 has 18 amino acids. The CDR3 loop reads CASSLGIAGERSTDTQYF. The CDR3 DNA is TGTGCCAGCAGCTTAGGGATCGCGGGGGAGCGGAGTACAGATACGCAGTATTTT.

Comment on this clonotype: This beta chain is an off-target read within a library intended for alpha chains, so its frequency means little. The rearrangement links TRBV18 to TRBJ1-2; TRBD1 might be the D (5 bases). The CDR3 is 15 residues long. Looked up from germline, CDR1 is KGHSH and CDR2 is LQKENI. The V end lost 3 bases, the J end lost 8 bases, and 19 bases lay between the germline ends. CDR3 DNA sequence: TGTGCCAGCTCACCCCGAGGGGAGGTCTTTGGAGGCTACACCTTC. It encodes CASSPRGEVFGGYTF.

This clonotype was seen a few times. An end of the junction differs from the germline gene, which may be a read error. In a library made to pick up alpha chains, this beta chain is a stray read with a size that means little. J is TRBJ2-3 and V is TRBV20-1; 7 bases are a match to TRBD1. This CDR3 has 15 amino acids. Germline V CDR1 and CDR2: DFQATT, SNEGSKA (reference sequence). CDR3 region: CSARGGQTTTDTQYF. The CDR3 nucleotides read TGCAGTGCCAGAGGGGGCCAAACCACCACAGATACGCAGTATTTT.

Notes on this clonotype: This beta chain represents an off-target read in a library built for alpha chains; its size is of limited meaning. This rearrangement joins TRBV2 to TRBJ2-5; TRBD1 is a possible D gene (6 bases). Germline assignment: CDR1 SNHLY and CDR2 FYNNEI. The CDR3 extends over 15 amino acids. The V gene lost 1 base and the J gene lost 5 bases, with 14 bases spanning the gap. For the CDR3, the DNA is TGTGCCAGCAGTGAAGTCGGGACACCTGGGGAGACCCAGTACTTC. This codes for CASSEVGTPGETQYF.

In the case of this clonotype: Since it is a stray read in a library aimed at alpha chains, this beta chain has a size that is not meaningful. The chain has TRBV20-1 and TRBJ1-1; 8 positions match TRBD1. Per the germline V gene, CDR1 is DFQATT and CDR2 is SNEGSKA (reference sequence). This CDR3 has 14 residues. V lost 3 bases, J lost 4 bases, and 7 bases stayed unmatched. The CDR3 loop reads CSARGRQGPTEAFF. As DNA, the CDR3 is TGCAGTGCTAGGGGGCGACAGGGGCCCACTGAAGCTTTCTTT.

In the case of this clonotype: This beta chain lies outside the target of a library built for alpha chains; its clone size means little. The chain uses TRBV7-9 and TRBJ1-1; D is perhaps TRBD1 (5 bases). The CDR3 runs to 14 residues. CDR1 and CDR2 (germline): SEHNR, FQNEAQ (reference sequence). V was trimmed by 1 base and J by 5 bases, leaving 11 bases between them. This CDR3 reads CASSLVPEGTEAFF. CDR3 DNA sequence: TGTGCCAGCAGCTTAGTCCCAGAGGGGACTGAAGCTTTCTTT.

This clonotype was counted once. Because the library targeted alpha chains, this beta chain is an off-target read whose size means little. CDR3 residues: CASSVGSLHNYGYTF. The DNA of the CDR3 is TGTGCCAGCAGCGTTGGATCTCTTCATAACTATGGCTACACCTTC. The rearrangement joins TRBV9 to TRBJ1-2, with D unclear. Per the germline V gene, CDR1 is SGDLS and CDR2 is YYNGEE. CDR3 length equals 15 residues. Deletions cut 2 bases from V and 1 base from J, with 12 bases between.

In regard to this clonotype: This beta chain is a stray sequence in a library constructed for alpha chains; its clone size is not meaningful. V usage is TRBV11-2 and J usage is TRBJ1-6; D gene ambiguous. CDR3 size: 14 residues. Germline V lookup: CDR1 SGHAT, CDR2 FQNNGV. Trimming shortened V by 3 bases and J by 0 bases, and 3 bases separated the two germline ends. The CDR3: CASSLGSYNSPLHF. CDR3 sequence (DNA): TGTGCCAGCAGCTTGGGCTCCTATAATTCACCCCTCCACTTT.

With respect to this clonotype: With the library built for alpha chains, this beta chain is off target and its frequency is not meaningful. The chain uses TRBV23-1 and TRBJ1-5; weak D call: TRBD1 (5 bases). TRBV23-1 is assigned to the ORF class and has an uncertain function. This CDR3 spans 13 amino acids. V gave up 8 bases and J gave up 1 base, with 9 bases separating them. The CDR3 sequence: CASLAGSNQPQHF. The CDR3 nucleotides are TGCGCCAGCCTTGCAGGGAGCAATCAGCCCCAGCATTTT.

Comments on this clonotype: Since it is a stray read in a library aimed at alpha chains, this beta chain has a size that is not meaningful. CDR3 nucleotides: TGTGCCAGCAGCCCCGGGGGACCGGGAGTGGGAGAGACCCAGTACTTC. It codes for CASSPGGPGVGETQYF. The chain combines TRBV12-3 or TRBV12-4 with TRBJ2-5; TRBD2 is a possible D gene (6 bases). The CDR3 spans 16 residues. V was shortened by 6 bases and J by 4 bases, with 21 bases between the two germline ends.

This clonotype appeared a few times. This beta chain was picked up by a library intended for alpha chains and is off target, so its count carries little meaning. The V and J genes are TRBV12-3 or TRBV12-4 and TRBJ2-4; D may be TRBD1 (5 bases). V lost 6 bases and J 12 bases, leaving 15 bases between the germline ends. The CDR3 totals 12 residues. In DNA, the CDR3 is TGTGCCAGCAGGGCGGCAGGGTTTAATCAGTACTTC. Its translation is CASRAAGFNQYF.

As to this clonotype: This beta chain represents an off-target read in a library built for alpha chains; its size is of limited meaning. The chain carries TRBV7-3 and TRBJ2-5, with D perhaps matching TRBD1 or TRBD2 (5 bases each). The CDR3 sequence is 15 residues long. V lost 3 bases and J 4 bases, leaving 15 bases between the germline ends. CDR1 SGHTA and CDR2 FQGTGA come from the germline V gene. The CDR3 nucleotides read TGTGCCAGCAGCTTTTCCGGGGCGGTAAGAGAGACCCAGTACTTC. Residues: CASSFSGAVRETQYF. The entire variable domain, with the rest obtained from reference TRBV7-3 and TRBJ2-5, is as follows: GAGVSQTPSNKVTEKGKYVELRCDPISGHTALYWYRQSLGQGPEFLIYFQGTGAADDSGLPNDRFFAVRPEGSVSTLKIQRTERGDSAVYLCASSFSGAVRETQYFGPGTRLLVL.

To note about this clonotype: Being off target in a library aimed at alpha chains, this beta chain has a size of little meaning. V usage is TRBV5-1 and J usage is TRBJ2-7, with a tentative D call TRBD2 (5 bases). The CDR3 length is 12 residues. Germline V gene sequence: CDR1 SGHRS, CDR2 YFSETQ. With 2 bases removed from V and 4 bases from J, the gap between germline ends came to 7 bases. The CDR3 region has the DNA TGCGCCAGCAGCTTAGGAGGTTACGAGCAGTACTTC. This codes for CASSLGGYEQYF.

In the case of this clonotype: In a library made to pick up alpha chains, this beta chain is a stray read with a size that means little. CDR3 residues: CASSSNLIVEQYF. The DNA for the CDR3 is TGTGCCAGCAGCTCCAACCTGATCGTCGAGCAGTACTTC. V and J are TRBV7-8 and TRBJ2-7; D is ambiguous. CDR1 is SGHVS, CDR2 FQNEAQ, per germline. The CDR3 loop spans 13 amino acids. The V and J ends lost 4 bases and 6 bases respectively, with 13 bases between them. Combining the CDR3 with reference TRBV7-8 and TRBJ2-7 gives the whole variable domain GAGVSQSPRYKVAKRGQDVALRCDPISGHVSLFWYQQALGQGPEFLTYFQNEAQLDKSGLPSDRFFAERPEGSVSTLKIQRTQQEDSAVYLCASSSNLIVEQYFGPGTRLTVT.

On this clonotype itself: Since it is a stray read in a library aimed at alpha chains, this beta chain has a size that is not meaningful. This chain uses TRBV15 with TRBJ2-1; D is unclear. Germline V CDR1 and CDR2: LNHNV, YYDKDF (reference sequence). CDR3 length: 11 amino acids. V shed 3 bases and J shed 3 bases, with 0 bases lying between them. CDR3 in amino acids: CATSSYNEQFF. CDR3 coding DNA: TGTGCCACCAGCAGCTACAATGAGCAGTTCTTC.

This clonotype was counted between two and nine times. This beta chain was picked up by a library intended for alpha chains and is off target, so its count carries little meaning. V is TRBV6-2 or TRBV6-3 and J is TRBJ2-5; a weak D match, TRBD1 (5 bases). This CDR3 is 14 amino acids long. V was shortened by 6 bases and J by 6 bases, with 17 bases between the two germline ends. The V gene's germline CDR1 is MNHEY and CDR2 SVGEGT. The CDR3 is CASRRNQGTKTQYF. The CDR3 DNA follows: TGTGCCAGCAGACGGAATCAGGGAACGAAGACCCAGTACTTC.

A few counts support this clonotype. Because this beta chain is a stray read in a library intended to capture alpha chains, its abundance should not be given much weight. The chain links TRBV24-1 to TRBJ1-5; D is uncertain. Germline V gives CDR1 KGHDR, CDR2 SFDVKD. The CDR3 extends over 13 amino acids. V was shortened by 11 bases and J by 1 base, with 11 bases between the two germline ends. CDR3 nucleotides: TGTGCCAACGAGAGACCGAGCAATCAGCCCCAGCATTTT. Translated: CANERPSNQPQHF.

Note on this clonotype: This beta chain is a stray read from a library made for alpha chains; its abundance is not meaningful. The rearrangement links TRBV20-1 to TRBJ1-5, with D possibly matching TRBD1 (5 bases). The V gene lost 3 bases and the J gene lost 1 base, with 13 bases spanning the gap. Germline assignment: CDR1 DFQATT and CDR2 SNEGSKA (reference sequence). The CDR3 contains 15 residues. CDR3 sequence reads: CSASPGTRSNQPQHF. The CDR3 region has the DNA TGCAGTGCTAGCCCGGGGACGAGAAGCAATCAGCCCCAGCATTTT.

This clonotype appeared a few times. Since it is a stray read in a library aimed at alpha chains, this beta chain has a size that is not meaningful. CDR3 sequence: CASSVTDKSSYNEQFF. The DNA for the CDR3 is TGTGCCAGCAGCGTAACCGACAAAAGCTCCTACAATGAGCAGTTCTTC. The genes are TRBV9 and TRBJ2-1; D unresolved. With 1 base removed from V and 0 bases from J, the gap between germline ends came to 11 bases. The germline V gene has CDR1 SGDLS and CDR2 YYNGEE. The CDR3 has 16 amino acids. The whole variable domain, filled in from reference TRBV9 and TRBJ2-1, reads DSGVTQTPKHLITATGQRVTLRCSPRSGDLSVYWYQQSLDQGLQFLIQYYNGEERAKGNILERFSAQQFPDLHSELNLSSLELGDSALYFCASSVTDKSSYNEQFFGPGTRLTVL.

A word on this clonotype: This beta chain turned up in a library designed for alpha chains; as an off-target read, its abundance says little. The gene calls are TRBV12-3 or TRBV12-4 and TRBJ2-4; D uncertain. The germline V and J ends were trimmed by 3 bases and 7 bases, with 4 bases remaining between them. The CDR3 has 11 amino acids. In DNA form, the CDR3 reads TGTGCCAGCAGTTTCAGGAACATTCAGTACTTC. Protein product: CASSFRNIQYF.

In regard to this clonotype: This beta chain is a stray read from a library made for alpha chains; its abundance is not meaningful. The chain employs TRBV6-5 and TRBJ2-1; 7 bases match TRBD2. Per germline, CDR1 MNHEY and CDR2 SVGAGI. The CDR3 runs to 13 residues. The trim removed 8 bases at V and 9 bases at J, leaving 10 bases unmatched. The CDR3 DNA reads as TGTGCCAGCCGGGACTACTTCAGAAGTGAGCAGTTCTTC. Translation: CASRDYFRSEQFF.

Remarks on this clonotype: This beta chain is off target for a library built for alpha chains, so its abundance means little. This rearrangement joins TRBV15 to TRBJ2-5; D may be TRBD2 (5 bases). From germline, CDR1 is LNHNV and CDR2 YYDKDF (reference sequence). There are 13 residues in the CDR3. Trimming took off 5 bases at V and 5 bases at J, with 12 bases between the two ends. DNA for the CDR3: TGTGCCACCAGCGCTAGCCGCCAGGAGACCCAGTACTTC. Encoded protein: CATSASRQETQYF.

As concerns this clonotype: This beta chain lies outside the target of a library built for alpha chains; its clone size means little. The chain combines TRBV7-2 with TRBJ1-5; D perhaps matches TRBD1 (6 bases). This CDR3 is 15 amino acids long. Germline V gene data show CDR1 as SGHTA and CDR2 as FQGNSA. V lost 5 bases to trimming and J lost 1 base, with 12 bases between them. The chain's CDR3 is CASSLRTGSNQPQHF. CDR3 in DNA: TGTGCCAGCAGCCTACGAACAGGGAGCAATCAGCCCCAGCATTTT.

Note on this clonotype: A library prepared for alpha chains yielded this beta chain as an off-target read; its size is of little meaning. The rearrangement uses TRBV2 and TRBJ2-1; D may be TRBD1 (6 bases). Germline assignment: CDR1 SNHLY and CDR2 FYNNEI. V lost 6 bases, J lost 4 bases, and 13 bases lay in between. This CDR3 contains 14 residues. As DNA, the CDR3 is TGTGCCAGCAGCCTCGGACAGATGTACAATGAGCAGTTCTTC. This translates into CASSLGQMYNEQFF.

Details on this clonotype: Found in a library prepared for alpha chains, this beta chain is an off-target read, and its abundance has little meaning. The V gene is TRBV28, the J gene TRBJ1-4, with TRBD1 as a possible D gene (6 bases). CDR3 length equals 17 residues. Trimming stripped 6 bases from V and 0 bases from J, with 17 bases between. CDR1 and CDR2 (germline): MDHEN, SYDVKM. The CDR3 DNA sequence: TGTGCCAGCAGGGGAACACAGGGTTACACAACTAATGAAAAACTGTTTTTT. Translation gives CASRGTQGYTTNEKLFF.

A few counts support this clonotype. This beta chain came through as a stray read in a library set up for alpha chains, and its size says little. J is TRBJ2-3 and V is TRBV7-8, with D possibly being TRBD2 (5 bases). Germline values: CDR1 SGHVS, CDR2 FQNEAQ. Trimming removed 1 base at V and 7 bases at J, with 15 bases between. This CDR3 has 15 residues. The DNA for the CDR3 is TGTGCCAGCAGCTTAGTTTCAGCCCGGGGAAATACGCAGTATTTT. This gives the protein CASSLVSARGNTQYF.

In the case of this clonotype: As an off-target read in a library built for alpha chains, this beta chain has a frequency of little significance. CDR3 loop: CSARYRGSTGELFF. The CDR3, as DNA: TGCAGTGCTAGATACAGGGGTAGCACCGGGGAGCTGTTTTTT. The J gene is TRBJ2-2, the V gene TRBV20-1, with 7 bases identical to TRBD1. This CDR3 comprises 14 residues. Per germline, CDR1 DFQATT and CDR2 SNEGSKA (reference sequence). J gave up 4 bases and V 2 bases, and 4 bases lay outside the gene matches.

This clonotype was observed a handful of times. Because this beta chain is a stray read in a library intended to capture alpha chains, its abundance should not be given much weight. The chain employs TRBV29-1 and TRBJ2-1, with TRBD1 as a possible D gene (6 bases). Germline V gene sequence: CDR1 SQVTM, CDR2 ANQGSEA. Trimming shortened V by 8 bases and J by 3 bases, and 11 bases separated the two germline ends. This CDR3 contains 12 residues. The CDR3 sequence is CSSRDNYNEQFF. CDR3 in DNA: TGCAGCTCCCGGGACAACTACAATGAGCAGTTCTTC.

This clonotype was observed a single time. Within a library made for alpha chains, this beta chain is off target, and its count is uninformative. The chain uses TRBV5-5 and TRBJ1-5, with 8 positions matching TRBD1. V trimming: 4 bases; J trimming: 9 bases; junction bases outside the gene matches: 9. This CDR3 has 14 amino acids. CDR1 and CDR2 (germline): SGHKS, YYEKEE (reference sequence). CDR3 in amino acids: CASSLGTGGRPQHF. DNA of the CDR3: TGTGCCAGCAGCCTTGGTACAGGGGGGAGGCCCCAGCATTTT. Using reference TRBV5-5 and TRBJ1-5 for the parts outside the CDR3, the full variable domain is DAGVTQSPTHLIKTRGQQVTLRCSPISGHKSVSWYQQVLGQGPQFIFQYYEKEERGRGNFPDRFSARQFPNYSSELNVNALLLGDSALYLCASSLGTGGRPQHFGDGTRLSIL.

This clonotype was found a few times. The library was built for alpha chains, so this beta chain is an off-target read and its size means little. The gene calls are TRBV7-9 and TRBJ2-2, with unresolved D. Germline assignment: CDR1 SEHNR and CDR2 FQNEAQ (reference sequence). Trimming stripped 11 bases from V and 6 bases from J, with 13 bases between. The CDR3 contains 12 residues. The CDR3 region has the DNA TGTGCCCTCCAAGCCTTCGCCGGGGAGCTGTTTTTT. This encodes CALQAFAGELFF.